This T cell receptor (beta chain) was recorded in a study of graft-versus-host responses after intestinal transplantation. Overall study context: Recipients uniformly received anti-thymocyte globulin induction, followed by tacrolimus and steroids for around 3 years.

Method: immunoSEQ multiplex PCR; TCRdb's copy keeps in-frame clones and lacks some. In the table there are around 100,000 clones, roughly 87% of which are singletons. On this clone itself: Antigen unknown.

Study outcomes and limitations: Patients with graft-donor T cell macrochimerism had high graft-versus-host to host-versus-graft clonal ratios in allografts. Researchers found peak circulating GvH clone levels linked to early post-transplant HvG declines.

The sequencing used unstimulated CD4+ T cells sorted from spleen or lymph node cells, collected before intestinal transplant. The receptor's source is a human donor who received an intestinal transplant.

This chain's CDR3 is CASSLDSSYEQYF. In DNA, the CDR3 is TGTGCCAGCAGTTTGGACTCCTCCTACGAGCAGTACTTC. This chain uses TRBV28 with TRBJ2-7; D might be TRBD2 (5 bases). V was clipped by 3 bases and J by 0 bases, with 6 bases between them. In germline, CDR1 is MDHEN, CDR2 SYDVKM. The CDR3 totals 13 residues.